This T cell receptor (beta chain) was found in a study of blood T cell repertoires in COVID-19. CDR3 length equals 13 residues. V shed 1 base and J shed 3 bases, with 6 bases lying between them. Per the germline V gene, CDR1 is SGHRS and CDR2 is YFSETQ. Profiled with immunoSEQ multiplex PCR; TCRdb holds only in-frame clones, not every one. Here the sample spans nearly 90,000 clones, around nine tenths being singletons. The chain combines TRBV5-1 with TRBJ2-3; possibly TRBD1 for D (6 bases). The sequenced sample was peripheral blood. This TCR derives from a man older than 75 with acute or convalescent COVID-19. This CDR3 is CASSLTGTDTQYF. In DNA, the CDR3 is TGCGCCAGCAGCTTGACAGGGACAGATACGCAGTATTTT.